The 25 T cell receptor beta chains given below trace back to one sample, sequenced in a study of blood T cell repertoires in COVID-19. Assay: immunoSEQ multiplex PCR; the TCRdb copy retains only in-frame clones and omits some. The table has about 250,000 clones, roughly 88% seen once. Specimen: peripheral blood. These receptors were taken from a human donor with COVID-19, enrolled during active disease. The donor label of this sample is uncertain.

The chain uses TRBV5-5 and TRBJ2-1, with TRBD1 matching 8 bases. The ends lost 4 bases at V and 11 bases at J; junction bases unmatched: 5. The CDR3 spans 12 residues. CDR1 and CDR2 (germline): SGHKS, YYEKEE (reference sequence). CDR3 in DNA: TGTGCCAGCAGCGGACAGGGACAGCAGCAGTTCTTC. Residues: CASSGQGQQQFF.

J is TRBJ1-2 and V is TRBV9, with TRBD1 identical over 9 bases. The V segment lost 0 bases and the J segment 0 bases; nucleotides outside the gene matches: 3. Germline lookup yields CDR1 SGDLS and CDR2 YYNGEE. The CDR3 is 16 residues long. The CDR3 DNA reads TGTGCCAGCAGCGTAGCCCGGACAGGGGCTAACTATGGCTACACCTTC. Amino acids: CASSVARTGANYGYTF. The entire variable domain, with the rest obtained from reference TRBV9 and TRBJ1-2, is as follows: DSGVTQTPKHLITATGQRVTLRCSPRSGDLSVYWYQQSLDQGLQFLIQYYNGEERAKGNILERFSAQQFPDLHSELNLSSLELGDSALYFCASSVARTGANYGYTFGSGTRLTVV.

The DNA for the CDR3 is TGTGCCAGCAGCTTAGTTAGATCCACTGAAGCTTTCTTT. Protein product: CASSLVRSTEAFF. The rearrangement joins TRBV11-2 to TRBJ1-1; D is undetermined. The germline V gene has CDR1 SGHAT and CDR2 FQNNGV. This CDR3 has 13 amino acids. V dropped 1 base and J dropped 4 bases, with 7 bases sitting between them. Together with reference TRBV11-2 and TRBJ1-1, the CDR3 gives the full variable domain: EAGVAQSPRYKIIEKRQSVAFWCNPISGHATLYWYQQILGQGPKLLIQFQNNGVVDDSQLPKDRFSAERLKGVDSTLKIQPAKLEDSAVYLCASSLVRSTEAFFGQGTRLTVV.

The CDR3 protein is CASSANRAKSLNTGELFF. The CDR3 nucleotides read TGTGCCAGCAGTGCAAACAGGGCTAAGAGTTTAAACACCGGGGAGCTGTTTTTT. V gene TRBV2 combines with J gene TRBJ2-2, with TRBD1 as a possible D gene (6 bases). CDR1 SNHLY and CDR2 FYNNEI come from the germline V gene. Trimming cost V 4 bases and J 2 bases, with 20 bases left between them. There are 18 residues in the CDR3.

Only a few counts were recorded for this clone. The V and J genes are TRBV4-2 and TRBJ1-2, with 7 bases fitting TRBD1. The CDR3 contains 15 residues. Germline V gene sequence: CDR1 LGHNA, CDR2 YNFKEQ. Trimming cost V 3 bases and J 4 bases; bases outside gene matches: 8. CDR3 amino acids: CASSQASGTVYGYTF. CDR3 nucleotides: TGTGCCAGCAGCCAGGCCTCCGGGACAGTCTATGGCTACACCTTC.

This chain connects TRBV29-1 to TRBJ2-3, with D maybe TRBD1 (5 bases). V was pared by 1 base and J by 6 bases, with 14 bases between. CDR3 length: 14 amino acids. Germline-derived CDR1 and CDR2 are SQVTM and ANQGSEA. The CDR3: CSVEGARAPDTQYF. In nucleotides, the CDR3 is TGCAGCGTTGAAGGGGCCAGGGCCCCCGATACGCAGTATTTT.

This clone has just one count. V usage is TRBV4-2 and J usage is TRBJ2-7; D is possibly TRBD1 (5 bases). V was trimmed by 0 bases and J by 6 bases, leaving 12 bases between them. The CDR3 has 14 amino acids. Germline loops: CDR1 LGHNA, CDR2 YNFKEQ. CDR3 amino acids: CASSQDLTEPEQYF. The CDR3 DNA sequence: TGTGCCAGCAGCCAAGATTTGACAGAACCCGAGCAGTACTTC.

V and J are TRBV7-2 and TRBJ1-1; D may be TRBD1 (6 bases). V lost 1 base and J lost 4, with 19 bases in between. Per germline, CDR1 SGHTA and CDR2 FQGNSA. The CDR3 runs 17 residues. CDR3 in DNA: TGTGCCAGCAGCTTAGAAGGACCTAGGAGGGGGGGCACTGAAGCTTTCTTT. Translated: CASSLEGPRRGGTEAFF.

This clone was picked up a small number of times. This chain connects TRBV7-9 to TRBJ2-7, with 8 bases fitting TRBD1. CDR3 length: 15 residues. The junction had 8 bases not matched to a gene; V was cut back by 5 bases and J by 2 bases. Germline V CDR1 and CDR2: SEHNR, FQNEAQ (reference sequence). This CDR3 is CASSPWTGMAYEQYF. CDR3 in DNA: TGTGCCAGCAGCCCGTGGACAGGGATGGCCTACGAGCAGTACTTC.

This clone was recorded only once. The sample contains more than one DNA sequence encoding this CDR3. V gene TRBV9 combines with J gene TRBJ2-7; maybe TRBD2 (6 bases). The CDR3 is 13 amino acids. V was clipped by 0 bases and J by 2 bases, with 6 bases between them. CDR1 and CDR2 (germline): SGDLS, YYNGEE. CDR3 amino acids: CASSVAGAYEQYF. The CDR3 DNA is TGTGCCAGCAGCGTAGCGGGGGCCTACGAGCAGTACTTC.

This clone showed up just a few times. The J gene is TRBJ2-1, the V gene TRBV5-1; TRBD2 aligns across 11 bases. This CDR3 has 15 residues. Germline-derived CDR1 and CDR2 are SGHRS and YFSETQ. V was pared by 0 bases and J by 16 bases, with 12 bases of the junction left unmatched. In DNA, the CDR3 is TGCGCCAGCAGCTTGGGACTAGCGGGAATTGCAGGGGAATTCTTC. Its translation: CASSLGLAGIAGEFF.

The chain uses TRBV6-6 and TRBJ2-7; D is unclear. V was pared by 5 bases and J by 3 bases, with 5 bases between. This CDR3 spans 11 amino acids. Germline CDR1 and CDR2: MNHNY and SVGAGI (reference sequence). CDR3 region: CASSRNYEQYF. CDR3 nucleotide sequence: TGTGCCAGCAGTCGCAACTACGAGCAGTACTTC.

The V and J genes are TRBV28 and TRBJ1-5; TRBD1 agrees at 12 bases. CDR1 MDHEN and CDR2 SYDVKM come from the germline V gene. The junction had 11 bases not matched to a gene; V was cut back by 7 bases and J by 7 bases. The CDR3 loop spans 16 amino acids. Here the CDR3 DNA reads TGTGCCAGCATTATATCCGGGACAGGGGGCAGACAGCCCCAGCATTTT. This codes for CASIISGTGGRQPQHF. The variable domain in full, completed from reference TRBV28 and TRBJ1-5, reads DVKVTQSSRYLVKRTGEKVFLECVQDMDHENMFWYRQDPGLGLRLIYFSYDVKMKEKGDIPEGYSVSREKKERFSLILESASTNQTSMYLCASIISGTGGRQPQHFGDGTRLSIL.

The genes are TRBV19 and TRBJ1-1; 9 bases line up with TRBD1. The CDR3 is 16 amino acids. Germline loops: CDR1 LNHDA, CDR2 SQIVND (reference sequence). Trimming took 4 bases from V and 1 from J; bases not matched to a gene: 7. CDR3 in DNA: TGTGCCAGTAGTAACAGGGGGCAAGGACGGAACACTGAAGCTTTCTTT. Residues: CASSNRGQGRNTEAFF.

The gene calls are TRBV3-1 (or the pseudogene TRBV3-2) and TRBJ2-2; 9 bases are shared with TRBD2. With 4 bases clipped from V and 5 bases from J, the junction kept 5 bases outside the gene matches. This CDR3 is 15 amino acids long. Per the germline V gene, CDR1 is LGHDT and CDR2 is YNNKEL (reference sequence). CDR3 loop: CASSPSGRRTGELFF. The CDR3 DNA follows: TGTGCCAGCAGCCCGAGCGGGAGGAGGACCGGGGAGCTGTTTTTT.

The chain recombines TRBV21-1 with TRBJ1-5. TRBV21-1 is flagged as a pseudogene. The CDR3 consists of 13 residues. CDR3 nucleotide sequence: TGTGCCAGCAGCACGGGGGTTGGTCAGCCCCAGCATTTT. Protein: CASSTGVGQPQHF.

This chain uses TRBV3-1 (or the pseudogene TRBV3-2) with TRBJ2-2; D gene uncertain. The CDR3 length is 12 residues. V lost 0 bases and J 6 bases, leaving 2 bases between the germline ends. CDR1 is LGHDT, CDR2 YNNKEL, per germline (reference sequence). CDR3 loop: CASSQDSGELFF. For the CDR3, the DNA is TGTGCCAGCAGCCAAGACTCCGGGGAGCTGTTTTTT.

The CDR3 here is CASSLAQLRTGAEQYF. In nucleotides, the CDR3 is TGTGCCAGCAGCTTAGCCCAGCTGAGGACAGGGGCCGAGCAGTACTTC. The chain has TRBV7-2 and TRBJ2-7, with 9 bases aligning to TRBD1. CDR1 and CDR2 from the germline V gene are SGHTA and FQGNSA. The CDR3 sequence is 16 residues long. V was pared by 0 bases and J by 6 bases, with 9 bases of the junction left unmatched.

The chain has TRBV20-1 and TRBJ1-1; D unclear. V was trimmed by 3 bases and J by 3 bases, leaving 11 bases between them. The CDR3 loop spans 13 amino acids. CDR1 and CDR2 from the germline V gene are DFQATT and SNEGSKA (reference sequence). The CDR3 region has the DNA TGCAGTGCTAGTCAAGGAGCGGACACTGAAGCTTTCTTT. Protein sequence: CSASQGADTEAFF.

This chain joins TRBV6-4 and TRBJ2-3; no reliable D call. The V gene lost 6 bases and the J gene lost 4 bases, with 17 bases spanning the gap. The CDR3 has 15 residues. The V gene's germline CDR1 is MRHNA and CDR2 SNTAGT. The CDR3 nucleotides read TGTGCCAGCAGATCATCCCCCACTAATCCAGATACGCAGTATTTT. It encodes CASRSSPTNPDTQYF.

The chain combines TRBV24-1 with TRBJ2-5; 10 bases are a match to TRBD2. Germline loops: CDR1 KGHDR, CDR2 SFDVKD. V shed 4 bases, J shed 5 bases, and the junction held 6 bases outside the gene matches. The CDR3 has 15 amino acids. The CDR3 is CATSDQSGRGETQYF. The CDR3 DNA sequence: TGTGCCACCAGTGACCAAAGCGGGAGGGGGGAGACCCAGTACTTC.

The V and J genes are TRBV3-1 (or the pseudogene TRBV3-2) and TRBJ2-5; D perhaps matches TRBD2 (6 bases). This CDR3 comprises 15 residues. The germline gives CDR1 LGHDT, CDR2 YNNKEL (reference sequence). V shed 4 bases and J shed 4 bases, with 16 bases lying between them. CDR3 bases: TGTGCCAGCAGCCCCCGTAGTAGCGGTACAGAGACCCAGTACTTC. Translating gives CASSPRSSGTETQYF.

The chain recombines TRBV30 with TRBJ2-5; TRBD2 matches 8 bases. V dropped 0 bases and J dropped 6; count of bases not matched to a gene: 12. Germline V CDR1 and CDR2: GTSNPN, SVGIG (reference sequence). The CDR3 has 16 amino acids. Here the CDR3 reads CAWSVHPGVAGQTQYF. CDR3 in DNA: TGTGCCTGGAGTGTACACCCGGGAGTAGCGGGACAGACCCAGTACTTC. Variable domain in full (rest from reference TRBV30 and TRBJ2-5): SQTIHQWPATLVQPVGSPLSLECTVEGTSNPNLYWYRQAAGRGLQLLFYSVGIGQISSEVPQNLSASRPQDRQFILSSKKLLLSDSGFYLCAWSVHPGVAGQTQYFGPGTRLLVL.

This clone showed up just once. The chain combines TRBV19 with TRBJ2-1, with 10 bases lining up with TRBD2. Trimming cost V 6 bases and J 0 bases; bases outside gene matches: 17. Germline V gives CDR1 LNHDA, CDR2 SQIVND (reference sequence). The CDR3 sequence is 20 residues long. The CDR3 DNA reads as TGTGCCAGTAGCCCTCTCTTTGGGACTAGCGAGTTAAGCTCCTACAATGAGCAGTTCTTC. It specifies CASSPLFGTSELSSYNEQFF.

This rearrangement joins TRBV11-2 to TRBJ2-1; TRBD2 is a possible D gene (6 bases). The CDR3 extends over 14 amino acids. The germline V and J ends were trimmed by 7 bases and 8 bases, with 18 bases remaining between them. The germline V gene encodes CDR1 SGHAT and CDR2 FQNNGV. The CDR3 bases are TGTGCCAGCAACCCGGGACTGACCCAGGATGAGCAGTTCTTC. It codes for CASNPGLTQDEQFF.